Below, 27 T cell receptor beta chains from the same sample are listed, as sequenced in a study of regulatory T cells in long-lasting Graves disease. Specified time point: newly diagnosed GD, antithyroid drugs for less than 3 months. PBMC-derived RNA was used for the TCR library. Assembly of TCR beta libraries relied on iRepertoire HTBI primers together with Arm-PCR of CDR3 regions. TCRdb used MiXCR to reprocess the multiplex PCR reads, holding one entry per CDR3 protein. The sample lists 250,000 to 300,000 distinct CDR3 sequences, about 18% occurring once. The data were also submitted as part of a second study, on T cells in Graves' hyperthyroidism and ophthalmopathy.

This specimen consisted of peripheral blood mononuclear cells (PBMCs), obtained at new diagnosis, from a patient treated with antithyroid drugs. The source is a woman aged 25 to 39 with Graves disease.

This clonotype was detected many times. DNA for the CDR3: TGTGCCAGCAGCTTAGGGTTAGGGGGAGAGACCCAGTACTTC. It is translated as CASSLGLGGETQYF. The rearrangement joins TRBV7-6 to TRBJ2-5; tentatively, D is TRBD1 (6 bases). V gave up 1 base and J gave up 4 bases, with 10 bases separating them. The V gene's germline CDR1 is SGHVS and CDR2 FNYEAQ. The CDR3 totals 14 residues.

This clonotype was seen repeatedly, ten times or more. The genes are TRBV2 and TRBJ1-2; 9 nucleotides agree with TRBD1. Germline trimming cut 1 base from V and 5 bases from J; bases unmatched to any gene: 17. This CDR3 region has 19 residues. Germline CDR1 reads SNHLY; CDR2 reads FYNNEI. CDR3 residues: CASSEGILGQGDTGYGYTF. CDR3 in DNA: TGTGCCAGCAGTGAAGGGATATTGGGACAGGGCGATACGGGGTATGGCTACACCTTC.

J is TRBJ2-1 and V is TRBV25-1; no firm D call. The ends were cut back, 3 bases at V and 11 bases at J, with 8 bases in the middle. The V gene's germline CDR1 is MGHDK and CDR2 SYGVNS. The length of the CDR3 is 11 residues. In DNA form, the CDR3 reads TGTGCCAGCAGTGAGGGTGGAAAGCAGTTCTTC. Its translation: CASSEGGKQFF. The whole variable domain, remainder taken from reference TRBV25-1 and TRBJ2-1, is EADIYQTPRYLVIGTGKKITLECSQTMGHDKMYWYQQDPGMELHLIHYSYGVNSTEKGDLSSESTVSRIRTEHFPLTLESARPSHTSQYLCASSEGGKQFFGPGTRLTVL.

Regarding this clonotype: This likely came from a read error, as a far larger clone is one base away. The CDR3 does not close with the conserved phenylalanine or tryptophan, likely indicating a read error. V gene TRBV2 combines with J gene TRBJ2-7; weak D call: TRBD2 (6 bases). Germline V CDR1 and CDR2: SNHLY, FYNNEI. CDR3 size: 14 residues. The V and J ends lost 5 bases and 2 bases respectively, with 13 bases between them. The CDR3 DNA sequence: TGTGCCAGCAGTTCCGCGGGACTGACCTACGAGCAGTACTCC. Translation: CASSSAGLTYEQYS.

The chain couples TRBV20-1 to TRBJ2-1, with 8 bases aligning to TRBD2. The J call may be mistaken, given a closer DNA end match to TRBJ2-5. Germline values: CDR1 DFQATT, CDR2 SNEGSKA (reference sequence). The CDR3 spans 13 residues. DNA for the CDR3: TGCAGTGCTAGCGGGGGGGCGGTGGGGACCCAGTACTTC. Protein product: CSASGGAVGTQYF.

V and J are TRBV12-3 or TRBV12-4 and TRBJ2-7; 7 nucleotides match TRBD2. CDR3 length: 12 residues. Germline trimming cut 7 bases from V and 0 bases from J; bases unmatched to any gene: 0. The CDR3 region has the DNA TGTGCCAGCAAGCGGGGCTCCTACGAGCAGTACTTC. As protein: CASKRGSYEQYF.

The V gene is TRBV20-1, the J gene TRBJ2-1; 8 positions match TRBD1. The CDR3 runs 12 residues. From germline, CDR1 is DFQATT and CDR2 SNEGSKA (reference sequence). J lost 5 bases, V lost 7 bases, and 4 bases had no gene match. The CDR3 DNA sequence: TGCAGTGGGGACAGGCATAACAATGAGCAGTTCTTC. Protein product: CSGDRHNNEQFF.

In its sample, this clonotype was seen many times. The V gene is TRBV3-1, the J gene TRBJ2-7; D remains unclear. Trimming shortened V by 1 base and J by 2 bases, and 9 bases separated the two germline ends. This CDR3 contains 14 residues. Germline CDR1 reads LGHDT; CDR2 reads YNNKEL (reference sequence). The CDR3 sequence: CASSQGHGTYEQYF. The CDR3, as DNA: TGTGCCAGCAGCCAAGGGCATGGAACCTACGAGCAGTACTTC.

This clonotype was picked up many times. This chain connects TRBV7-3 to TRBJ2-2; no firm D call. Germline V CDR1 and CDR2: SGHTA, FQGTGA. V lost 5 bases and J lost 1, with 11 bases in between. The CDR3 is made up of 15 amino acids. This CDR3 reads CASSLHVGNTGELFF. CDR3 nucleotides: TGTGCCAGCAGCCTACATGTCGGGAACACCGGGGAGCTGTTTTTT.

The chain couples TRBV11-2 to TRBJ2-1; 11 bases map to TRBD2. The CDR3 consists of 18 residues. Germline V gene data show CDR1 as SGHAT and CDR2 as FQNNGV. J lost 4 bases, V lost 5 bases, and 13 bases had no gene match. In DNA, the CDR3 is TGTGCCAGCAGCCTAAAGTGGATCGGGACTAGCGGATACAATGAGCAGTTCTTC. It codes for CASSLKWIGTSGYNEQFF.

On this clonotype itself: Since no conserved phenylalanine or tryptophan closes the CDR3, a read error is the likely cause. It is unclear where the CDR3 begins or ends on the DNA, so no DNA is shown, and the CDR3 is as TCRdb lists it. The V call is TRBV7-2, the J call TRBJ1-4. Germline CDR1 SGHTA, CDR2 FQGNSA. The CDR3 has 14 amino acids, counting both end residues. The CDR3 reads CASSITKANEKLLG.

This rearrangement joins TRBV11-2 to TRBJ2-3; D may match TRBD1 or TRBD2 (6 bases each). Germline V CDR1 and CDR2: SGHAT, FQNNGV. With 1 base removed from V and 6 bases from J, the gap between germline ends came to 20 bases. This CDR3 comprises 17 residues. CDR3 DNA: TGTGCCAGCAGCTTAGCGACGGGGGCTCCTTCTCTGGATACGCAGTATTTT. This encodes CASSLATGAPSLDTQYF.

The CDR3 loop reads CASSLYDEQFF. In DNA form, the CDR3 reads TGTGCCAGCAGCTTGTATGATGAGCAGTTCTTC. The chain combines TRBV5-6 with TRBJ2-1; D is unresolved. The CDR3 contains 11 residues. V was cut by 1 base and J by 8 bases, with 4 bases left in between. CDR1 and CDR2 (germline): SGHDT, YYEEEE.

This clonotype has ten or more counts. The chain combines TRBV5-6 with TRBJ2-7; D could derive from TRBD1 or TRBD2 (5 bases each). CDR3 length: 11 amino acids. The germline V and J ends were trimmed by 2 bases and 8 bases, with 8 bases remaining between them. Germline loops: CDR1 SGHDT, CDR2 YYEEEE. The DNA for the CDR3 is TGTGCCAGCAGCTTCGAGGGGAAGCAGTACTTC. Its translation is CASSFEGKQYF.

This clonotype was detected a few times. The chain recombines TRBV15 with TRBJ2-6; D remains unclear. Germline V lookup: CDR1 LNHNV, CDR2 YYDKDF (reference sequence). This CDR3 spans 16 amino acids. V lost 2 bases to trimming and J lost 0 bases, with 8 bases between them. CDR3 nucleotide sequence: TGTGCCACCAGCAGACCAAGATTCTCTGGGGCCAACGTCCTGACTTTC. Translating it yields CATSRPRFSGANVLTF.

This clonotype was detected many times. J is TRBJ1-6 and V is TRBV6-5; 7 nucleotides match TRBD1. The germline V gene has CDR1 MNHEY and CDR2 SVGAGI. Trimming took 2 bases from V and 8 from J; bases not matched to a gene: 6. The length of the CDR3 is 15 residues. The DNA for the CDR3 is TGTGCCAGCAGTTACACGACAGGGAGCGATTCACCCCTCCACTTT. Protein product: CASSYTTGSDSPLHF.

The chain is built from TRBV20-1 and TRBJ1-2, with TRBD1 matching over 7 bases. Germline assignment: CDR1 DFQATT and CDR2 SNEGSKA (reference sequence). J lost 8 bases, V lost 5 bases, and 11 bases had no gene match. The CDR3 has 13 residues. CDR3 residues: CSAHQMTGLGYTF. In nucleotides, the CDR3 is TGCAGTGCTCATCAAATGACAGGGCTCGGCTACACCTTC.

The chain couples TRBV20-1 to TRBJ2-3; TRBD2 aligns across 7 bases. Per germline, CDR1 DFQATT and CDR2 SNEGSKA (reference sequence). There are 13 residues in the CDR3. With V trimmed by 3 bases and J by 4 bases, 4 bases remained unmatched. The CDR3 nucleotides are TGCAGTGCTAGCGGGGGGTATGCAGATACGCAGTATTTT. Its protein product is CSASGGYADTQYF.

This clonotype showed up many times. The chain has TRBV10-1 and TRBJ1-1; no firm D call. Looked up from germline, CDR1 is WNHNN and CDR2 is SYGVQD (reference sequence). The germline V and J ends were trimmed by 4 bases and 3 bases, with 9 bases remaining between them. The CDR3 consists of 13 residues. The CDR3 here is CASSGPSDTEAFF. The CDR3 bases are TGCGCCAGCAGTGGGCCTTCGGACACTGAAGCTTTCTTT.

This clonotype has a count of ten or more. V and J are TRBV3-1 and TRBJ2-1, with D unresolved. This CDR3 has 14 residues. V lost 1 base, J lost 6 bases, and 10 bases lay in between. CDR1 and CDR2 (germline): LGHDT, YNNKEL (reference sequence). The CDR3 sequence: CASSQGRLGNEQFF. CDR3 DNA: TGTGCCAGCAGCCAAGGCCGACTCGGCAATGAGCAGTTCTTC.

In its sample, this clonotype was seen many times. This sequence joins TRBV20-1 and TRBJ2-3, with D hard to call. V gave up 6 bases and J gave up 11 bases, with 15 bases separating them. This CDR3 comprises 11 residues. Looked up from germline, CDR1 is DFQATT and CDR2 is SNEGSKA (reference sequence). CDR3 protein: CSALQATRQYF. The DNA for the CDR3 is TGCAGTGCCCTTCAAGCCACCCGGCAGTATTTT.

Only a few counts were recorded for this clonotype. The J gene is TRBJ1-1, the V gene TRBV5-8, with TRBD1 matching 9 bases. The CDR3 is 16 amino acids. In germline, CDR1 is SGHTS, CDR2 YDEGEE. J gave up 0 bases and V 2 bases, and 5 bases lay outside the gene matches. The CDR3 bases are TGTGCCAGCAGCTTCGGGACAGGGCTGATGAACACTGAAGCTTTCTTT. It translates to CASSFGTGLMNTEAFF.

In this sample, this clonotype turned up many times. CDR3: CASSELSGGNNQPQHF. The CDR3, as DNA: TGTGCCAGCAGTGAACTTTCAGGGGGTAACAATCAGCCCCAGCATTTT. The V and J genes are TRBV6-1 and TRBJ1-5; the match to TRBD1 covers 7 bases. Germline V gene lookup returns CDR1 MNHNS and CDR2 SASEGT. The V segment lost 2 bases and the J segment 3 bases; nucleotides outside the gene matches: 7. The CDR3 is 16 amino acids.

This clonotype was observed at least ten times. This CDR3 is CSVASQGPYEQYF. Here the CDR3 DNA reads TGCAGCGTTGCGAGCCAGGGACCATACGAGCAGTACTTC. This chain uses TRBV29-1 with TRBJ2-7, with D possibly called TRBD1 or TRBD2 (5 bases each). CDR3 size: 13 residues. Germline-derived CDR1 and CDR2 are SQVTM and ANQGSEA. V lost 4 bases, J lost 4 bases, and 14 bases lay in between.

In this sample, this clonotype turned up many times. The chain couples TRBV5-1 to TRBJ1-2; 7 bases are shared with TRBD1. This CDR3 is built from 15 residues. J was trimmed by 2 bases and V by 2 bases; bases with no gene match: 6. CDR1 is SGHRS, CDR2 YFSETQ, per germline. Written as DNA, the CDR3 is TGCGCCAGCAGCTTTGTCGGGACAGTCAACTATGGCTACACCTTC. It is translated as CASSFVGTVNYGYTF.

The chain carries TRBV7-8 and TRBJ1-1, with 9 nucleotides matching TRBD1. Trimming at V came to 6 bases and at J to 4 bases, leaving 12 bases not matched to a gene. This CDR3 spans 16 amino acids. The germline V gene has CDR1 SGHVS and CDR2 FQNEAQ. CDR3 residues: CASRGPGQGGGTEAFF. CDR3 coding DNA: TGTGCCAGCAGGGGACCGGGACAGGGTGGAGGCACTGAAGCTTTCTTT.

This clonotype was seen repeatedly, ten times or more. This sequence joins TRBV5-1 and TRBJ2-7; no firm D call. CDR1 is SGHRS, CDR2 YFSETQ, per germline. Trimming shortened V by 2 bases and J by 2 bases, and 8 bases separated the two germline ends. The CDR3 extends over 13 amino acids. CDR3 coding DNA: TGCGCCAGCAGCTTTGGTGGGACCTACGAGCAGTACTTC. Translated: CASSFGGTYEQYF.